Listed below are T cell receptor beta chains from one sample, sequenced in a study of blood T cell repertoires in COVID-19. This table comes from immunoSEQ multiplex PCR, and its TCRdb copy is limited to in-frame clones, with some not included. This repertoire shows 150,000 to 200,000 clones, approximately 80% found once; its top ten account for about 15%. Sequenced input: PBMCs or T cells enriched from blood (not recorded which). These TCRs come from a man aged 60 to 69 who had been exposed to COVID-19. Each CDR3 is given with its conserved first and last residue. D genes are given only for firm matches. The listing skips clone size in some rows; elsewhere it reads once, few, many or a size class.

J gene	D gene	V gene	clone size	CDR3 protein	CDR3 DNA
TRBJ2-1	NA	TRBV6-5	NA	CASSYFAGSGNEQFF	TGTGCCAGCAGTTACTTTGCGGGATCCGGTAATGAGCAGTTCTTC
TRBJ1-6	NA	TRBV28	NA	CANAPGGDSPLHF	TGTGCCAACGCCCCGGGGGGTGATTCACCCCTCCACTTT
TRBJ1-5	NA	TRBV27	once	CASSRGSNQPQHF	TGTGCCAGCAGTCGGGGGAGCAATCAGCCCCAGCATTTT
TRBJ2-1	TRBD2	TRBV10-1	few	CASSEARTGGPDNEQFF	TGCGCCAGCAGTGAGGCCAGAACGGGAGGGCCGGACAATGAGCAGTTCTTC
TRBJ2-3	TRBD2	TRBV18	NA	CASSPLQRASGISRGTDTQYF	TGTGCCAGCTCACCATTACAGAGGGCTAGCGGGATAAGTAGAGGCACAGATACGCAGTATTTT
TRBJ2-1	TRBD1	TRBV27	NA	CASSRGQLSDEQFF	TGTGCCAGCAGCCGGGGACAGCTCTCGGATGAGCAGTTCTTC
TRBJ1-6	TRBD1	TRBV19	once	CASSGTGRNSPLHF	TGTGCCAGTAGCGGGACAGGGCGTAATTCACCCCTCCACTTT
TRBJ1-1	TRBD1	TRBV30	NA	CASTGTGGRMNTEAFF	TGTGCCTCCACAGGGACAGGGGGCCGGATGAACACTGAAGCTTTCTTT
TRBJ2-1	NA	TRBV11-1	NA	CASSPPTAYNEQFF	TGTGCCAGCAGCCCGCCGACAGCCTACAATGAGCAGTTCTTC
TRBJ2-5	TRBD2	TRBV19	few	CASSILGLAGDQETQYF	TGTGCCAGTAGTATCCTGGGACTAGCGGGCGACCAAGAGACCCAGTACTTC
TRBJ1-5	NA	TRBV6-6	NA	CASMQTATSNQPQHF	TGTGCCAGCATGCAAACCGCGACTTCCAATCAGCCCCAGCATTTT
TRBJ2-3	NA	TRBV2	few	CASSMRLDTDTQYF	TGTGCCAGCAGTATGAGACTAGACACAGATACGCAGTATTTT
TRBJ2-1	TRBD1	TRBV27	once	CASTGQGANEQFF	TGTGCCAGCACGGGACAGGGGGCAAATGAGCAGTTCTTC
TRBJ2-1	TRBD2	TRBV14	NA	CASSLWTSGIYNEQFF	TGTGCCAGCAGCCTTTGGACTAGCGGGATCTACAATGAGCAGTTCTTC
TRBJ2-2	NA	TRBV5-1	NA	CASSLAIGGTGELFF	TGCGCCAGCAGCTTGGCCATAGGGGGCACCGGGGAGCTGTTTTTT
TRBJ2-7	TRBD2	TRBV28	NA	CASTLYASGRSYEQYF	TGTGCCAGCACCCTTTACGCTAGCGGGAGATCCTACGAGCAGTACTTC
TRBJ1-4	NA	TRBV5-1	NA	CASSLSQGGEKLFF	TGCGCCAGCAGCTTATCCCAGGGAGGGGAAAAACTGTTTTTT
TRBJ1-1	NA	TRBV9	NA	CASSSGGTAEAFF	TGTGCCAGCAGTTCTGGAGGGACGGCTGAAGCTTTCTTT
TRBJ2-1	NA	TRBV18	few	CASSPPTAGSSYNEQFF	TGTGCCAGCTCACCACCGACGGCGGGTAGCTCCTACAATGAGCAGTTCTTC
TRBJ2-2	TRBD2	TRBV18	NA	CASSPGLVNTGELFF	TGTGCCAGCTCGCCGGGACTAGTGAACACCGGGGAGCTGTTTTTT
TRBJ2-7	NA	TRBV6-1	once	CASSDLSGAPSYEQYF	TGTGCCAGCAGTGACCTCTCAGGGGCCCCCAGCTACGAGCAGTACTTC
TRBJ2-7	NA	TRBV6-5	few	CASLTGSDEQYF	TGTGCCAGCCTCACAGGGAGCGACGAGCAGTACTTC
TRBJ2-2	NA	TRBV30	NA	CAWAPRQNTGELFF	TGTGCCTGGGCCCCCCGACAGAACACCGGGGAGCTGTTTTTT
TRBJ2-1	NA	TRBV11-2	NA	CASSHSAIGVYNEQFF	TGTGCCAGCAGCCACTCCGCGATCGGGGTCTACAATGAGCAGTTCTTC
TRBJ2-7	NA	TRBV5-1	NA	CASRPDQGYEQYF	TGCGCCAGCAGACCGGACCAGGGATACGAGCAGTACTTC
TRBJ2-1	NA	TRBV7-2	NA	CASSVRSSVSTYNEQFF	TGTGCCAGCAGCGTCCGATCTAGCGTAAGTACCTACAATGAGCAGTTCTTC
TRBJ2-5	NA	TRBV7-8	NA	CASSRQAQETQYF	TGTGCCAGCAGTCGACAGGCACAAGAGACCCAGTACTTC
TRBJ2-1	TRBD2	TRBV5-1	NA	CASTKAGGMGNEQFF	TGCGCCAGTACTAAAGCGGGAGGGATGGGCAATGAGCAGTTCTTC
TRBJ2-7	NA	TRBV9	once	CASSVATGSYEQYF	TGTGCCAGCAGCGTAGCTACAGGTTCCTACGAGCAGTACTTC
TRBJ1-1	NA	TRBV27	few	CASSFQGNTEAFF	TGTGCCAGCAGTTTTCAGGGGAACACTGAAGCTTTCTTT
TRBJ1-6	NA	TRBV27	NA	CASSFRGNNSPLHF	TGTGCCAGCAGTTTCAGAGGGAATAATTCACCCCTCCACTTT